These T cell receptor beta chains were read from a single sample in a study of T cells in Graves' hyperthyroidism and ophthalmopathy. In TCRdb, the multiplex PCR reads were re-called with MiXCR into one record per CDR3 protein. The profile shows hundreds of thousands of distinct CDR3 sequences, about 43% of them singletons. Sequencing was done on a sample of peripheral blood or thyroid tissue (not recorded which). The source of these receptors is a woman in her late teens or twenties with Graves' hyperthyroidism. Both conserved end residues are part of each CDR3. Each record gives: V gene, CDR3 length, J gene, D gene, clone size, CDR3 protein, CDR3 DNA. A D gene is named only where the DNA matches it firmly. Clone size, where shown, is once, few, many, or a class for clones that have expanded.

TRBV5-5	15	TRBJ2-7	TRBD2	.	CASSYGLAGDYEQYF	TGTGCCAGCAGTTACGGACTAGCGGGAGATTACGAGCAGTACTTC
TRBV12-3/TRBV12-4	12	TRBJ1-6	.	.	CASSSPRSPLHF	TGTGCCAGCAGTTCCCCCAGGTCACCCCTCCACTTT
TRBV20-1	15	TRBJ1-1	TRBD1	many	CRAVGQGFMNTEAFF	TGCAGAGCCGTGGGACAGGGCTTCATGAACACTGAAGCTTTCTTT
TRBV2	16	TRBJ1-4	TRBD1	.	CASSDGAGAGGEKLFF	TGTGCCAGCAGTGATGGTGCAGGGGCAGGGGGTGAAAAACTGTTTTTT
TRBV7-8	13	TRBJ2-5	.	many	CASSSARGETQYF	TGTGCCAGCAGCAGCGCCAGGGGAGAGACCCAGTACTTC
TRBV9	14	TRBJ1-4	.	.	CASSADRTAEKLFF	TGTGCCAGCAGCGCGGACCGGACAGCTGAAAAACTGTTTTTT
TRBV15	15	TRBJ1-5	TRBD1	.	CATSRGQGGNQPQHF	TGTGCCACCAGCAGAGGACAGGGTGGCAATCAGCCCCAGCATTTT
TRBV24-1	21	TRBJ1-1	TRBD1	.	CATSDRDRAGLGAKASTEAFF	TGTGCCACCAGTGATAGGGACAGGGCTGGGCTGGGGGCGAAAGCGAGCACTGAAGCTTTCTTC
TRBV7-9	11	TRBJ1-5	.	.	CASSSRGPQHF	TGTGCCAGCAGTTCCAGGGGGCCCCAGCATTTT
TRBV7-2	16	TRBJ2-5	.	few	CASSLDSLAIQETQYF	TGTGCCAGCAGCTTAGACTCCCTAGCGATCCAAGAGACCCAGTACTTC
TRBV2	13	TRBJ1-1	.	many	CASRPGQNTEAFF	TGTGCCAGCAGGCCGGGACAGAACACTGAAGCTTTCTTT
TRBV14	15	TRBJ2-7	TRBD1	few	CASSVRTGWAYEQYF	TGTGCCAGCAGCGTCCGGACAGGTTGGGCCTACGAGCAGTACTTC
TRBV11-1	14	TRBJ2-7	.	.	CASSKKNLSYEQYF	TGTGCCAGTAGTAAGAAGAATTTGTCCTACGAGCAGTACTTC
TRBV12-5	15	TRBJ1-2	.	.	CASGLVRSADYGYTF	TGTGCTAGTGGTTTGGTACGTTCGGCGGACTATGGCTACACCTTC
TRBV13	15	TRBJ1-5	.	.	CASTSPGTGNQPQHF	TGTGCCAGCACCTCCCCCGGGACGGGAAATCAGCCCCAGCATTTT
TRBV7-9	14	TRBJ2-7	TRBD1	many	CASSSGTGGHEQYF	TGTGCCAGCAGTTCCGGGACAGGAGGCCACGAGCAGTACTTC
TRBV9	18	TRBJ2-5	TRBD1	.	CASSPTGGRGLRSKTQYF	TGTGCCAGCAGCCCTACAGGGGGAAGGGGGCTACGTTCGAAGACCCAGTACTTC
TRBV20-1	14	TRBJ2-7	.	.	CSARDNRAAYEQYF	TGCAGTGCTAGAGATAATAGGGCGGCCTACGAGCAGTACTTC
TRBV2	13	TRBJ1-2	.	many	CASSRRSNYGYTF	TGTGCCAGCAGTCGACGGAGTAACTATGGCTACACCTTC
TRBV7-9	16	TRBJ2-6	.	few	CASSQEAVLGANVLTF	TGCGCCAGCAGCCAAGAGGCAGTCCTTGGGGCCAACGTCCTGACTTTC
TRBV18	17	TRBJ2-7	.	.	CASSPPGASDSSYEQYF	TGTGCCAGCTCACCACCGGGGGCCTCCGACAGCTCCTACGAGCAGTACTTC
TRBV5-1	18	TRBJ1-1	.	.	CASSPMTGTKDLNTEAFF	TGCGCCAGCAGCCCGATGACAGGCACTAAAGACTTGAACACTGAAGCTTTCTTT
TRBV2	15	TRBJ1-5	TRBD1	many	CASGQGASSNQPQHF	TGTGCCAGCGGCCAGGGGGCCTCAAGCAATCAGCCCCAGCATTTT
TRBV20-1	17	TRBJ2-3	TRBD2	.	CSARLLAGGVWTDTQYF	TGCAGTGCACGGTTACTAGCGGGAGGGGTGTGGACAGATACGCAGTATTTT
TRBV7-2	14	TRBJ1-1	.	few	CASSDRTVNTEAFF	TGTGCCAGCAGCGACAGGACCGTGAACACTGAAGCTTTCTTT
TRBV20-1	14	TRBJ2-2	TRBD1	.	CSATSGQGSGELFF	TGCAGTGCTACTTCGGGACAGGGCTCCGGGGAGCTGTTTTTT
TRBV6-1	15	TRBJ1-5	.	.	CASSGDSGGNQPQHF	TGTGCCAGCAGTGGGGACTCAGGGGGCAATCAGCCCCAGCATTTT
TRBV7-9	15	TRBJ2-7	.	.	CASSQGGGDTDTQYF	TGTGCCAGCAGCCAAGGGGGAGGGGACACAGATACGCAGTACTTC
TRBV7-8	14	TRBJ1-6	.	.	CASIAPDSNSPLHF	TGTGCCAGCATCGCCCCGGATTCTAATTCACCCCTCCACTTT
TRBV10-2	15	TRBJ2-7	TRBD2	.	CASSGSGRVGYEQYF	TGCGCCAGCAGTGGGTCGGGGAGGGTTGGCTACGAGCAGTACTTC
TRBV24-1	15	TRBJ1-1	.	.	CATSGAGASNTEAFF	TGTGCCACCAGTGGAGCAGGGGCTTCGAACACTGAAGCTTTCTTT
TRBV29-1	12	TRBJ2-5	.	many	CSGRRQQETQYF	TGCAGCGGCCGACGGCAACAAGAGACCCAGTACTTC
TRBV25-1	14	TRBJ1-2	TRBD1	.	CASSDSDRAYGYTF	TGTGCCAGCAGCGACTCCGACAGGGCCTATGGCTACACCTTC
TRBV2	15	TRBJ1-4	.	many	CASIKTWDMREKLFF	TGTGCCAGCATCAAAACATGGGACATGCGTGAAAAACTGTTTTTT
TRBV12-3/TRBV12-4	13	TRBJ1-5	.	many	CASSLGSYQPQHF	TGTGCCAGCAGTTTAGGGTCGTATCAGCCCCAGCATTTT
TRBV5-1	13	TRBJ2-7	.	.	CASSYRLGDEQYF	TGCGCCAGCAGCTATCGACTGGGGGACGAGCAGTACTTC
TRBV6-6	15	TRBJ1-1	TRBD1	few	CASSYRRQGSTEAFF	TGTGCCAGCAGTTACAGGAGACAGGGGAGCACTGAAGCTTTCTTT
TRBV7-2	14	TRBJ2-7	.	few	CASSSLEGVYEQYF	TGTGCCAGCAGCTCCCTCGAGGGGGTCTACGAGCAGTACTTC
TRBV7-3	13	TRBJ2-2	.	few	CASSHRVTGELFF	TGTGCCAGCAGCCATCGGGTCACCGGGGAGCTGTTTTTT
TRBV29-1	14	TRBJ2-7	TRBD2	.	CSVEGFAGGYEQYF	TGCAGCGTTGAAGGTTTCGCGGGAGGGTACGAGCAGTACTTC
TRBV20-1	16	TRBJ2-7	.	few	CSASHPPGRDTYEQYF	TGCAGTGCTTCCCACCCACCGGGGCGGGACACCTACGAGCAGTACTTC
TRBV20-1	13	TRBJ2-7	.	.	CSAQSGFTYEQYF	TGCAGTGCTCAAAGCGGGTTTACCTACGAGCAGTACTTC
TRBV25-1	17	TRBJ1-2	TRBD1	.	CASSDPRTGGANYGYTF	TGTGCCAGCAGTGACCCCCGGACAGGGGGAGCTAACTATGGCTACACCTTC
TRBV7-3	13	TRBJ2-7	.	many	CASSLGMTGEQYF	TGTGCCAGCAGCCTCGGGATGACGGGCGAGCAGTACTTC
TRBV5-1	17	TRBJ1-1	TRBD1	.	CASSINPQGTSNTEAFF	TGCGCCAGCAGCATCAACCCACAGGGGACATCGAACACTGAAGCTTTCTTT
TRBV29-1	11	TRBJ2-1	.	.	CSARALNEQFF	TGCAGCGCCCGGGCCCTCAATGAGCAGTTCTTC